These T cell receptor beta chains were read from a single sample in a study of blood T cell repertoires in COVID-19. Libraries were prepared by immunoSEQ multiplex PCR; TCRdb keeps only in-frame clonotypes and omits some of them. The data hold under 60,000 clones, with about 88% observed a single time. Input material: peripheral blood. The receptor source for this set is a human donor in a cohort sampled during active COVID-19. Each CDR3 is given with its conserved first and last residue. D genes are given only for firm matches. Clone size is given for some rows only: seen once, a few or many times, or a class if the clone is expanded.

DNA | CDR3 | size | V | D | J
TGTGCCAGCAGTCGAAAGGGGACAGGGGGGACGTCTCAGCCCCAGCATTTT | CASSRKGTGGTSQPQHF | NA | TRBV6-6 | TRBD1 | TRBJ1-5
TGTGCCAGCAGTTCCATCGGGACACCGCTCAGCTCCTATAATTCACCCCTCCACTTT | CASSSIGTPLSSYNSPLHF | NA | TRBV27 | NA | TRBJ1-6
TGTGCCAGCAGCGTAGCTGGCGGGGGCTACACCTTC | CASSVAGGGYTF | NA | TRBV13 | NA | TRBJ1-2
TGTGCCAGCAGTTACTCGACTCCGCTGAACACTGAAGCTTTCTTT | CASSYSTPLNTEAFF | once | TRBV6-5 | NA | TRBJ1-1
TGCGCCAGCAGCCCCCTCAGAGGACAGGGAGCCGAGCAGTACTTC | CASSPLRGQGAEQYF | NA | TRBV10-2 | TRBD1 | TRBJ2-7
TGTGCCTGGAGTGGAGGGGGCAGAGGCGATGAGCAGTTCTTC | CAWSGGGRGDEQFF | NA | TRBV30 | TRBD1 | TRBJ2-1
TGTGCCAGCAGCCAAGCGAGGATACTAACCTACAATGAGCAGTTCTTC | CASSQARILTYNEQFF | NA | TRBV14 | NA | TRBJ2-1
TGTGCCAGCAGTCCGTGGGCGGGAAGGAACTACGAGCAGTACTTC | CASSPWAGRNYEQYF | NA | TRBV6-5 | NA | TRBJ2-7
TGTGCCACCGAGGGGAGGGGAGAGACCCAGTACTTC | CATEGRGETQYF | NA | TRBV24-1 | TRBD2 | TRBJ2-5
TGTGCCAGCAGTTTCCATCTAGCGGTTCTCTCCTACGAGCAGTACTTC | CASSFHLAVLSYEQYF | NA | TRBV28 | TRBD2 | TRBJ2-7
TGTGCCAGTAGGGTCTCAACAGGGACAGGAAACACCATATATTTT | CASRVSTGTGNTIYF | NA | TRBV19 | NA | TRBJ1-3
TGCGCCAGCAGTAATACTTACGAGCAGTACTTC | CASSNTYEQYF | few | TRBV5-1 | NA | TRBJ2-7
TGCGCCAGCAGCCTGGGCGGGACAGGAGATGGCTACACCTTC | CASSLGGTGDGYTF | NA | TRBV5-1 | TRBD1 | TRBJ1-2
TGTGCCAGCACCCCGGCGGGGGCCCACGAGCAGTACTTC | CASTPAGAHEQYF | NA | TRBV12-3/TRBV12-4 | NA | TRBJ2-7
TGTGCCAGCAGTACCAATGACAGAAACACTGAAGCTTTCTTT | CASSTNDRNTEAFF | NA | TRBV6-5 | NA | TRBJ1-1
TGTGCCAGCTCACCACCGCGGGACTCCCCAAACACCGGGGAGCTGTTTTTT | CASSPPRDSPNTGELFF | NA | TRBV18 | NA | TRBJ2-2
TGTGCCAGCAGCTTAGACGGGGATGAGCAGTTCTTC | CASSLDGDEQFF | NA | TRBV7-9 | NA | TRBJ2-1